There are a few counts of the clone carrying this T cell receptor (beta chain). The data stem from a study of T cells in Graves' hyperthyroidism and ophthalmopathy. Fresh 10 ml peripheral blood yielded PBMCs. Trimming cost V 7 bases and J 0 bases, with 12 bases left between them. The germline gives CDR1 SNHLY, CDR2 FYNNEI. The CDR3 contains 14 residues. Amplification of TCR beta CDR3 regions used RNA as the template. In the first-round RT-PCR of the TCR CDR3, the HTBI primer set was used. TCRdb used MiXCR to reprocess the multiplex PCR reads, holding one entry per CDR3 protein. The sample holds around 350,000 distinct CDR3 sequences, 15% to 20% seen once.

The receptor was derived from a young woman with Graves' hyperthyroidism. The V and J genes are TRBV2 and TRBJ1-1; D is possibly TRBD1 (5 bases). The specimen was blood. In nucleotides, the CDR3 is TGTGCCAGCACGGGGGACGGGGTGAACACTGAAGCTTTCTTT. This encodes CASTGDGVNTEAFF.